The next 2 T cell receptor beta chains were all read from a single sample in a study of T cell clonotyping in hematopoietic cell transplantation (dated by TCRdb to the early 2020s). Library preparation employed the immunoSEQ multiplex PCR assay. TCRdb's version of the immuneACCESS table is confined to in-frame rearrangements and falls short of the full clone set. An unresolved V gene accounts for under half of the shortfall where checked; the remainder is of unknown origin. The sample contains about 5,900 clones, 60% to 80% of them found a single time. The top ten hold about 30% of the sample. The time point label, read with the paper, signifies: 100 days after allo-HCT. The input for sequencing was PBMCs, taken 100 days after allogeneic stem cell transplant. The receptors here all came from a female patient between 30 and 40 years old who had an allogeneic stem cell transplant, so the T cells may come from the graft donor. Some clones in this sample may be carry-over from other donors' samples.

The chain joins TRBV21-1 to TRBJ1-2; TRBD1 was called by the table and not checked on the DNA. TRBV21-1 is noted as a pseudogene. The CDR3 covers 11 residues. For the CDR3, the DNA is TGTGCCAGCTTCAGGGGGCGAGGCTACACCTTC. Its protein is CASFRGRGYTF.

In its sample, this clone was seen a few times. The chain links TRBV20-1 to TRBJ2-7, with 7 bases matching TRBD1. The CDR3 extends over 11 amino acids. Germline V lookup: CDR1 DFQATT, CDR2 SNEGSKA (reference sequence). V was pared by 5 bases and J by 3 bases, with 1 base of the junction left unmatched. This CDR3 is CSARDSYEQYF. CDR3 bases: TGCAGTGCTCGGGACAGCTACGAGCAGTACTTC.